The entry below describes one TCR beta chain. Antigen: not known. This CDR3 has 15 amino acids. The germline V and J ends were trimmed by 4 bases and 0 bases, with 11 bases remaining between them. CDR1 is MNHNS and CDR2 is SASEGT in the germline V gene. Assay: immunoSEQ multiplex PCR; the TCRdb copy retains only in-frame clones and omits some. The sample lists around 80,000 clones; approximately 89% were seen once. The data stem from a study of OX40 agonist ivuxolimab in advanced cancers. Overall study findings and caveats: In the 0.1 to 3.0 mg/kg range, CD4+ and CD8+ blood T cells had expanded clonally by week 6.

This receptor was identified in an adult with an advanced solid tumor such as melanoma, head and neck, liver or kidney cancer. The sequences come from CD4+ or CD8+ T cells sorted from blood, collected in a trial of the OX40 agonist ivuxolimab. This chain connects TRBV6-1 to TRBJ2-3; perhaps TRBD2 as D (5 bases). CDR3 in DNA: TGTGCCAGCAGTGTAATGGGCGGGAGCACAGATACGCAGTATTTT. Amino acids: CASSVMGGSTDTQYF.